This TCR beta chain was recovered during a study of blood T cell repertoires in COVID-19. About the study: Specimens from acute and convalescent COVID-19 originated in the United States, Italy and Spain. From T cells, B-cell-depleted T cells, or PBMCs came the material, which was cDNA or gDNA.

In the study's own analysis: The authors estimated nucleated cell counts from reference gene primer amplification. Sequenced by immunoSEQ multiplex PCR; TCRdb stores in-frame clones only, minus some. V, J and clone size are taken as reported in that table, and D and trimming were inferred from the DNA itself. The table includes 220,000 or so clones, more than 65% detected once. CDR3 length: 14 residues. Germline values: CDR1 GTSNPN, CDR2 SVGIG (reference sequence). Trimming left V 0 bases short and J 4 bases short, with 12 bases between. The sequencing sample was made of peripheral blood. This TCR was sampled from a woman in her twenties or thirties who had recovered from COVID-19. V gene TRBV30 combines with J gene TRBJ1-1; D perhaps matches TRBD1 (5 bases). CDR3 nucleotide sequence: TGTGCCTGGAGTGTCGGCGGGGGGGGCACTGAAGCTTTCTTT. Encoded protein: CAWSVGGGGTEAFF.